Shown below are 22 T cell receptor beta chains from a single sample sequenced in a study of T cell clonotyping in hematopoietic cell transplantation. Assay: immunoSEQ multiplex PCR; the TCRdb copy retains only in-frame clones and omits some. The sample yields around 17,000 clones, around 85% seen once. This specimen was PBMCs, taken 100 days after allogeneic stem cell transplant. The receptors here all came from a male patient aged 55 to 70 who had an allogeneic stem cell transplant from a related donor, so the T cells may come from the graft donor. Some clones in this sample may be carry-over from other donors' samples.

V and J are TRBV25-1 and TRBJ2-1; D possibly corresponds to TRBD2 (6 bases). Trimming stripped 3 bases from V and 2 bases from J, with 11 bases between. Germline values: CDR1 MGHDK, CDR2 SYGVNS. The CDR3 loop spans 15 amino acids. The CDR3 sequence: CASSDAAGPYNEQFF. CDR3 DNA: TGTGCCAGCAGTGACGCGGCGGGACCCTACAATGAGCAGTTCTTC.

The V gene is TRBV7-2, the J gene TRBJ1-1; D is unresolved. The CDR3 is made up of 12 amino acids. Trimming took off 5 bases at V and 3 bases at J, with 7 bases between the two ends. Germline-derived CDR1 and CDR2 are SGHTA and FQGNSA. Written as DNA, the CDR3 is TGTGCCAGCAGCCCATGGGACACTGAAGCTTTCTTT. It yields the protein CASSPWDTEAFF.

Only a few counts were recorded for this clone. The chain carries TRBV5-4 and TRBJ2-7, with 9 bases matching TRBD1. V shed 2 bases, J shed 2 bases, and the junction held 2 bases outside the gene matches. Looked up from germline, CDR1 is SGHNT and CDR2 is YYREEE (reference sequence). CDR3 size: 14 residues. In nucleotides, the CDR3 is TGTGCCAGCAGCTTAGGGGACAGGGCCTACGAGCAGTACTTC. Protein: CASSLGDRAYEQYF.

J is TRBJ2-7 and V is TRBV4-2; 9 bases agree with TRBD1. The CDR3 consists of 15 residues. Germline V gene sequence: CDR1 LGHNA, CDR2 YNFKEQ. Unmatched junction bases numbered 6, after V lost 3 bases and J lost 3 bases. The CDR3 sequence is CASSQETGGYYEQYF. In nucleotides, the CDR3 is TGTGCCAGCAGCCAGGAGACAGGGGGATACTACGAGCAGTACTTC.

This clone was observed a few times. This chain connects TRBV11-2 to TRBJ2-7, with 12 nucleotides matching TRBD1. CDR1 and CDR2 (germline): SGHAT, FQNNGV. There are 13 residues in the CDR3. J gave up 11 bases and V 4 bases, and 6 bases lay outside the gene matches. In DNA, the CDR3 is TGTGCCAGCAGCTCCGGGACAGGGGGCGCGGAGTACTTC. It specifies CASSSGTGGAEYF.

The chain employs TRBV7-2 and TRBJ1-5; D remains unclear. Germline CDR1 SGHTA, CDR2 FQGNSA. Between the trimmed V and J ends, which lost 1 base and 10 bases, there was a span of 8 bases. The CDR3 spans 12 residues. CDR3 bases: TGTGCCAGCAGCTTAGACATGGAACCCCAGCATTTT. Residues: CASSLDMEPQHF.

The V gene is TRBV4-3, the J gene TRBJ2-2; 9 bases match TRBD2. Trimming took 0 bases from V and 7 from J; bases not matched to a gene: 6. This CDR3 contains 16 residues. CDR1 and CDR2 (germline): LGHNA, YSLEER. The CDR3 reads CASSQDLAGYNGELFF. CDR3 nucleotide sequence: TGCGCCAGCAGCCAAGATCTAGCGGGGTACAACGGGGAGCTGTTTTTT.

V and J are TRBV6-5 and TRBJ1-3, with D unclear. Trimming pared 8 bases from V and 0 bases from J, leaving 11 bases between. From germline, CDR1 is MNHEY and CDR2 SVGAGI. There are 14 residues in the CDR3. CDR3 sequence (DNA): TGTGCCAGCGGCCATGTCAACTCTGGAAACACCATATATTTT. Translation gives CASGHVNSGNTIYF.

V is TRBV11-3 and J is TRBJ2-2; 9 positions match TRBD1. Germline assignment: CDR1 SGHNT and CDR2 YENEEA. The CDR3 consists of 15 residues. J gave up 4 bases and V 5 bases, and 5 bases lay outside the gene matches. The DNA of the CDR3 is TGTGCCAGCAGCCCGGGACAGGGCAGCACCGGGGAGCTGTTTTTT. Translated, it gives CASSPGQGSTGELFF.

The chain links TRBV4-1 to TRBJ2-7; D remains unclear. With 2 bases removed from V and 3 bases from J, the gap between germline ends came to 14 bases. The CDR3 extends over 15 amino acids. The germline CDR1 and CDR2 sequences are MGHRA and YSYEKL. In nucleotides, the CDR3 is TGCGCCAGCAGCCAAAAGGCAACAGATAACTACGAGCAGTACTTC. Translated, it gives CASSQKATDNYEQYF.

This rearrangement joins TRBV4-2 to TRBJ2-5; 7 bases map to TRBD1. The CDR3 is 15 residues long. V dropped 4 bases and J dropped 2; count of bases not matched to a gene: 7. The germline V gene has CDR1 LGHNA and CDR2 YNFKEQ. As DNA, the CDR3 is TGTGCCAGCAGCCTGATTACAGGGGAGCAAGAGACCCAGTACTTC. It specifies CASSLITGEQETQYF.

This clone showed up just once. The chain carries TRBV7-2 and TRBJ1-3; no definite D call. In germline, CDR1 is SGHTA, CDR2 FQGNSA. Trimming took 0 bases from V and 4 from J, leaving 13 bases between them. The CDR3 sequence is 16 residues long. CDR3 loop: CASSLASFKSGNTIYF. The DNA for the CDR3 is TGTGCCAGCAGCTTAGCCTCATTCAAGTCGGGAAACACCATATATTTT.

This chain connects TRBV30 to TRBJ2-2; tentatively, D is TRBD2 (6 bases). From germline, CDR1 is GTSNPN and CDR2 SVGIG (reference sequence). There are 13 residues in the CDR3. V was shortened by 2 bases and J by 6 bases, with 10 bases between the two germline ends. CDR3 region: CAWSFGGAGELFF. The CDR3, as DNA: TGTGCCTGGAGTTTCGGGGGAGCCGGGGAGCTGTTTTTT.

The chain is built from TRBV4-1 and TRBJ1-2, with 9 bases identical to TRBD1. Germline CDR1 MGHRA, CDR2 YSYEKL. Trimming at V came to 4 bases and at J to 4 bases, leaving 7 bases not matched to a gene. The CDR3 sequence is 15 residues long. The DNA for the CDR3 is TGCGCCAGCAGCCTCTTGACAGGGGGAACCTATGGCTACACCTTC. This translates into CASSLLTGGTYGYTF.

CDR3 DNA: TGTGCCAGCAGTTTCCAGATCATCGGGGCAGGGGGCGACTACACCTTC. It is translated as CASSFQIIGAGGDYTF. The V and J genes are TRBV6-5 and TRBJ1-2, with 8 bases identical to TRBD1. The germline V gene encodes CDR1 MNHEY and CDR2 SVGAGI. The CDR3 is made up of 16 amino acids. V was pared by 4 bases and J by 10 bases, with 17 bases of the junction left unmatched.

About this clone itself: The junction departs from germline at one end; a sequencing error may be responsible. This chain uses TRBV6-5 with TRBJ2-1; 9 nucleotides line up with TRBD2. CDR3 length: 14 residues. The germline CDR1 and CDR2 sequences are MNHEY and SVGAGI. CDR3 DNA sequence: TGTACCAGCAGTTATGGGACTAGCTTTAATGAGCAGTTCTTC. It yields the protein CTSSYGTSFNEQFF.

The chain joins TRBV7-2 to TRBJ2-7, with 11 bases fitting TRBD2. This CDR3 has 16 residues. V lost 0 bases, J lost 9 bases, and 10 bases stayed unmatched. Germline values: CDR1 SGHTA, CDR2 FQGNSA. The CDR3 spells CASSLALTSGGLRQYF. For the CDR3, the DNA is TGTGCCAGCAGCTTAGCGCTAACTAGCGGGGGTTTGCGGCAGTACTTC.

The chain has TRBV25-1 and TRBJ2-3, with D perhaps TRBD2 (5 bases). This CDR3 has 13 amino acids. V lost 0 bases to trimming and J lost 6 bases, with 7 bases between them. Per the germline V gene, CDR1 is MGHDK and CDR2 is SYGVNS. CDR3 nucleotide sequence: TGTGCCAGCAGTGAATACGGCGGGGATACGCAGTATTTT. Its translation: CASSEYGGDTQYF.

This chain joins TRBV7-6 and TRBJ2-5; no clear D. The CDR3 spans 14 residues. The germline V gene encodes CDR1 SGHVS and CDR2 FNYEAQ. The V end was cut by 0 bases, the J end by 2 bases, with 7 bases between. Here the CDR3 reads CASSLAQPQETQYF. Written as DNA, the CDR3 is TGTGCCAGCAGCTTAGCCCAGCCTCAAGAGACCCAGTACTTC.

The sample holds one count of this clone. CDR3 DNA: TGTGCCAGCAAACGGACAGCAAACACTGAAGCTTTCTTT. It translates to CASKRTANTEAFF. V gene TRBV27 combines with J gene TRBJ1-1, with D possibly TRBD1 on 6 matching bases. Germline V gene data show CDR1 as MNHEY and CDR2 as SMNVEV (reference sequence). The germline V and J ends were trimmed by 7 bases and 2 bases, with 11 bases remaining between them. The CDR3 length is 13 residues.

Worth noting for this clone: At one end, the junction sequence differs from germline, possibly due to a read error. The chain joins TRBV19 to TRBJ2-3, with 11 nucleotides matching TRBD2. The V gene's germline CDR1 is LNHDA and CDR2 SQIVND (reference sequence). The CDR3 is 18 residues long. The CDR3 protein is CASSIIVAGGPKTDTQYF. In DNA form, the CDR3 reads TGTGCCAGCAGTATAATCGTAGCGGGGGGGCCGAAGACAGATACGCAGTATTTT.

The rearrangement uses TRBV19 and TRBJ1-5; D ambiguous. Trimming removed 6 bases at V and 1 base at J, with 10 bases between. CDR3 size: 14 residues. Germline-derived CDR1 and CDR2 are LNHDA and SQIVND (reference sequence). The CDR3 sequence is CASSLTTSNQPQHF. The CDR3 bases are TGTGCCAGTAGCCTGACAACAAGCAATCAGCCCCAGCATTTT.